This T cell receptor (beta chain) emerged from a study of cytomegalovirus exposure and HLA in healthy donors. Study-wide context: There were about 85 million unique TCRs (from HLA-typed donors) in an early data release. Assignment to the Caucasian-associated ancestry cluster applied to around 80% of the approximately 400 genotyped donors. General study results and limits: Reported performance of the classifier showed diagnosis of cytomegalovirus status with high specificity and sensitivity. In a later analysis, several top co-occurrence clusters appeared linked to parvovirus B19, influenza, CMV and Epstein-Barr virus.

As regards this clone: Antigen: not known.

Germline trimming cut 0 bases from V and 7 bases from J; bases unmatched to any gene: 6. The CDR3 loop spans 15 amino acids. CDR1 is SGDLS, CDR2 YYNGEE, per germline. Vbeta (60) and Jbeta (13) primers were used in the PCR. Assay used: immunoSEQ multiplex PCR; TCRdb lists only in-frame clones, some missing. The sample includes some 98,000 clones, around 86% of them seen just once. J is TRBJ2-1 and V is TRBV9, with 8 positions matching TRBD2. Sequencing was done on a sample of PBMCs. This TCR came from a female donor in good health and CMV-seropositive. The CDR3 is CASSVVLAGRNEQFF. The CDR3 DNA sequence: TGTGCCAGCAGCGTAGTGTTAGCGGGGCGGAATGAGCAGTTCTTC. Combining the CDR3 with reference TRBV9 and TRBJ2-1 gives the whole variable domain DSGVTQTPKHLITATGQRVTLRCSPRSGDLSVYWYQQSLDQGLQFLIQYYNGEERAKGNILERFSAQQFPDLHSELNLSSLELGDSALYFCASSVVLAGRNEQFFGPGTRLTVL.